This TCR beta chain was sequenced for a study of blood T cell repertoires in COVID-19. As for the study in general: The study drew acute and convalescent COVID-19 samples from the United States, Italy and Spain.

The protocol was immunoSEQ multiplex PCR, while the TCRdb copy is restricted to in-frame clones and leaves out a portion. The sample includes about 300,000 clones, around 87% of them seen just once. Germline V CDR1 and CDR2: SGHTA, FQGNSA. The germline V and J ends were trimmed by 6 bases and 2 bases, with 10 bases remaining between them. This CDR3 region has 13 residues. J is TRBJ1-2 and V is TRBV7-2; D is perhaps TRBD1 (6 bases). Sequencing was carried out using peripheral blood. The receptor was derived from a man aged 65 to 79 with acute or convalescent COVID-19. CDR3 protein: CASSPDRNYGYTF. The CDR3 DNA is TGTGCCAGCAGTCCCGACAGGAACTATGGCTACACCTTC. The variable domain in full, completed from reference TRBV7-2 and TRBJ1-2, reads GAGVSQSPSNKVTEKGKDVELRCDPISGHTALYWYRQSLGQGLEFLIYFQGNSAPDKSGLPSDRFSAERTGGSVSTLTIQRTQQEDSAVYLCASSPDRNYGYTFGSGTRLTVV.